One and the same sample provided the 27 T cell receptor beta chains below, sequenced in a study of T cell responses to AZD1222 COVID-19 vaccine. TCRdb's copy holds only in-frame clones and misses some; the assay was immunoSEQ multiplex PCR. The table lists about 180,000 clones, 88% of them singletons, with 25% to 30% in the top ten. Sequenced here: peripheral blood, sampled 28 days after the second AZD1222 dose. Source of these receptors: an adult who received the AZD1222 COVID-19 vaccine.

The rearrangement joins TRBV6-5 to TRBJ2-7, with D possibly being TRBD1 or TRBD2 (6 bases each). CDR3 length: 16 residues. V shed 0 bases and J shed 0 bases, with 12 bases lying between them. Germline loops: CDR1 MNHEY, CDR2 SVGAGI. The CDR3 sequence: CASSYSLGGDSYEQYF. In DNA, the CDR3 is TGTGCCAGCAGTTACTCGCTGGGGGGCGACTCCTACGAGCAGTACTTC.

This clone was seen more than once but under ten times. This chain links TRBV3-1 (or the pseudogene TRBV3-2) with TRBJ2-7, with 8 nucleotides matching TRBD1. The CDR3 sequence is 13 residues long. V shed 5 bases and J 2 bases; nucleotides not matched to a gene: 2. From germline, CDR1 is LGHDT and CDR2 YNNKEL (reference sequence). The CDR3 sequence is CASSSTGAYEQYF. The CDR3 nucleotides read TGTGCCAGCAGCTCGACAGGGGCCTACGAGCAGTACTTC.

The CDR3 nucleotides read TGTGCCAGCAGTTACATTAGCAGTTACGAGCAGTACTTC. Translating it yields CASSYISSYEQYF. The V and J genes are TRBV6-2 or TRBV6-3 and TRBJ2-7; D uncertain. Trimming removed 2 bases at V and 4 bases at J, with 9 bases between. The germline gives CDR1 MNHEY, CDR2 SVGEGT. The CDR3 extends over 13 amino acids.

The chain carries TRBV6-5 and TRBJ1-4; the D gene is possibly TRBD1 (5 bases). This CDR3 region has 15 residues. Looked up from germline, CDR1 is MNHEY and CDR2 is SVGAGI. The V end lost 3 bases, the J end lost 4 bases, and 12 bases lay between the germline ends. The CDR3 DNA follows: TGTGCCAGCAGTTATCCAGGGACTGTTAATGAAAAACTGTTTTTT. Translation: CASSYPGTVNEKLFF.

The CDR3 DNA reads TGTGCCAGCAGCTCCGGGTTACAGGTTACAGATACGCAGTATTTT. Translated, it gives CASSSGLQVTDTQYF. The rearrangement joins TRBV7-2 to TRBJ2-3, with D perhaps matching TRBD1 (5 bases). The V end lost 4 bases, the J end lost 3 bases, and 14 bases lay between the germline ends. Per germline, CDR1 SGHTA and CDR2 FQGNSA. CDR3 length: 15 amino acids. Complete variable domain (other parts from reference TRBV7-2 and TRBJ2-3): GAGVSQSPSNKVTEKGKDVELRCDPISGHTALYWYRQSLGQGLEFLIYFQGNSAPDKSGLPSDRFSAERTGGSVSTLTIQRTQQEDSAVYLCASSSGLQVTDTQYFGPGTRLTVL.

CDR3 DNA sequence: TGTGCCAGCAGCCAAGGTCTAGCGGAGACCCAGTACTTC. Its protein is CASSQGLAETQYF. The chain has TRBV14 and TRBJ2-5, with D possibly being TRBD2 (6 bases). Germline CDR1 reads SGHDN; CDR2 reads FVKESK. V lost 1 base and J lost 5, with 8 bases in between. The CDR3 is made up of 13 amino acids.

The rearrangement uses TRBV7-2 and TRBJ2-7; D is undetermined. CDR3 length: 12 residues. Trimming shortened V by 4 bases and J by 2 bases, and 6 bases separated the two germline ends. Germline lookup yields CDR1 SGHTA and CDR2 FQGNSA. The CDR3 coding sequence is TGTGCCAGCAGCTCTCCGACCTACGAGCAGTACTTC. Translated, it gives CASSSPTYEQYF.

CDR3 sequence reads: CASSQDSTGPYEQYF. The CDR3 DNA reads as TGCGCCAGCAGCCAGGATTCGACAGGGCCCTACGAGCAGTACTTC. V usage is TRBV4-3 and J usage is TRBJ2-7; 7 bases fit TRBD1. V lost 3 bases, J lost 2 bases, and 7 bases stayed unmatched. Per germline, CDR1 LGHNA and CDR2 YSLEER. The CDR3 sequence is 15 residues long.

The chain couples TRBV7-9 to TRBJ2-1; D not certain. The CDR3 consists of 17 residues. The V and J ends lost 7 bases and 0 bases respectively, with 19 bases between them. Germline loops: CDR1 SEHNR, CDR2 FQNEAQ (reference sequence). CDR3 nucleotide sequence: TGTGCCAGCACCATGCTTGTGAGCGAGAGCTCCTACAATGAGCAGTTCTTC. Encoded protein: CASTMLVSESSYNEQFF. The full variable domain, its missing parts supplied by reference TRBV7-9 and TRBJ2-1, is DTGVSQNPRHKITKRGQNVTFRCDPISEHNRLYWYRQTLGQGPEFLTYFQNEAQLEKSRLLSDRFSAERPKGSFSTLEIQRTEQGDSAMYLCASTMLVSESSYNEQFFGPGTRLTVL.

The chain uses TRBV7-2 and TRBJ2-7, with no clear D. V lost 1 base and J lost 2, with 15 bases in between. The CDR3 contains 16 residues. CDR1 is SGHTA and CDR2 is FQGNSA in the germline V gene. DNA for the CDR3: TGTGCCAGCAGCTTAGGCGGCCAGATGGGGACCTACGAGCAGTACTTC. Translated, it gives CASSLGGQMGTYEQYF.

The chain has TRBV28 and TRBJ1-1; 8 bases are shared with TRBD1. The CDR3 sequence is 13 residues long. The J segment lost 3 bases and the V segment lost 8 bases, leaving 5 bases of the junction unmatched. CDR1 is MDHEN, CDR2 SYDVKM, per germline. The CDR3 DNA follows: TGTGCCAGCGACAGGGGAATCGACACTGAAGCTTTCTTT. The encoded protein is CASDRGIDTEAFF.

This clone appeared once. The V call is TRBV9, the J call TRBJ2-3; no firm D call. The germline CDR1 and CDR2 sequences are SGDLS and YYNGEE. The V end was cut by 0 bases, the J end by 7 bases, with 9 bases between. The CDR3 is 13 amino acids. In nucleotides, the CDR3 is TGTGCCAGCAGCGTAGGGTCTATGAATACGCAGTATTTT. Translation gives CASSVGSMNTQYF.

The genes are TRBV9 and TRBJ2-7, with 11 bases fitting TRBD2. The length of the CDR3 is 17 residues. V shed 0 bases, J shed 4 bases, and the junction held 9 bases outside the gene matches. Germline-derived CDR1 and CDR2 are SGDLS and YYNGEE. The CDR3 sequence: CASSVGSGRTSGYEQYF. The CDR3 nucleotides are TGTGCCAGCAGCGTAGGGAGCGGAAGGACTAGCGGGTACGAGCAGTACTTC.

The V and J genes are TRBV5-1 and TRBJ1-6, with a tentative D call TRBD1 (6 bases). The CDR3 is 14 residues long. Trimming left V 3 bases short and J 7 bases short, with 11 bases between. From germline, CDR1 is SGHRS and CDR2 YFSETQ. This CDR3 reads CASSSGTTNSPLHF. CDR3 DNA: TGCGCCAGCAGCTCCGGGACAACCAATTCACCCCTCCACTTT.

The rearrangement joins TRBV9 to TRBJ1-1; TRBD1 matches 8 bases. Germline assignment: CDR1 SGDLS and CDR2 YYNGEE. The CDR3 sequence is 16 residues long. Losses at the gene ends were 4 bases for V and 3 bases for J; bases not matched to a gene: 11. The CDR3 spells CASSPRQGLGDTEAFF. CDR3 bases: TGTGCCAGCAGCCCCCGACAGGGGCTGGGTGACACTGAAGCTTTCTTT.

The chain has TRBV28 and TRBJ2-7; TRBD1 matches at 10 bases. The CDR3 runs to 16 residues. V was pared by 5 bases and J by 6 bases, with 13 bases of the junction left unmatched. Germline V gene data show CDR1 as MDHEN and CDR2 as SYDVKM. DNA for the CDR3: TGTGCCAGCAGTCCTACCGGGACAGGGGTTTTTGGCGAGCAGTACTTC. Its translation is CASSPTGTGVFGEQYF.

The chain carries TRBV3-1 (or the pseudogene TRBV3-2) and TRBJ2-2; 10 bases match TRBD2. J gave up 6 bases and V 1 base, and 8 bases lay outside the gene matches. CDR3 length: 17 residues. Germline values: CDR1 LGHDT, CDR2 YNNKEL (reference sequence). The CDR3 DNA is TGTGCCAGCAGCCAAGGAGTCCTAGCGGGAGTGGCCGGGGAGCTGTTTTTT. Protein product: CASSQGVLAGVAGELFF.

This clone showed up just a few times. The chain carries TRBV24-1 and TRBJ2-1; 10 bases are shared with TRBD2. The trim removed 6 bases at V and 8 bases at J, leaving 3 bases unmatched. Germline V lookup: CDR1 KGHDR, CDR2 SFDVKD. The CDR3 runs to 13 residues. CDR3 region: CATSRLAGDEQFF. In DNA, the CDR3 is TGTGCCACCAGTCGACTAGCGGGTGATGAGCAGTTCTTC.

The J gene is TRBJ2-3, the V gene TRBV12-5, with 8 bases fitting TRBD2. V lost 7 bases, J lost 8 bases, and 5 bases stayed unmatched. The CDR3 has 12 amino acids. CDR1 and CDR2 from the germline V gene are LGHNT and FRNRAP. The CDR3 nucleotides are TGTGCTAGTGCCTCACGGGGGGGTACGCAGTATTTT. Its translation: CASASRGGTQYF.

The gene calls are TRBV6-4 and TRBJ1-2, with D tentatively TRBD1 (6 bases). The germline CDR1 and CDR2 sequences are MRHNA and SNTAGT. Trimming took 6 bases from V and 2 from J, leaving 16 bases between them. CDR3 length equals 15 residues. Written as DNA, the CDR3 is TGTGCCAGCAGCCAACGGTGGGGACACAACTATGGCTACACCTTC. Amino acids: CASSQRWGHNYGYTF.

The chain links TRBV24-1 to TRBJ2-3; D gene ambiguous. The ends were cut back, 3 bases at V and 6 bases at J, with 3 bases in the middle. The germline gives CDR1 KGHDR, CDR2 SFDVKD. CDR3 size: 11 residues. CDR3 residues: CATSDQDTQYF. In DNA, the CDR3 is TGTGCCACCAGTGATCAGGATACGCAGTATTTT.

CDR3 in DNA: TGTGCCAGCAGCACCTTAGCCGGGACAGCCGGATATAATTCACCCCTCCACTTT. It encodes CASSTLAGTAGYNSPLHF. The chain recombines TRBV5-4 with TRBJ1-6; 7 bases match TRBD1. Trimming removed 4 bases from V and 4 bases from J; junction bases left unmatched: 14. This CDR3 has 18 residues. Looked up from germline, CDR1 is SGHNT and CDR2 is YYREEE (reference sequence).

This chain links TRBV7-9 with TRBJ2-7, with D perhaps TRBD2 (6 bases). The CDR3 covers 13 residues. Trimming removed 6 bases at V and 9 bases at J, with 18 bases between. The germline gives CDR1 SEHNR, CDR2 FQNEAQ (reference sequence). The CDR3 sequence: CASSNGRSTAQYF. As DNA, the CDR3 is TGTGCCAGCAGTAATGGGAGGTCCACGGCGCAGTACTTC.

This clone was seen a single time. The chain employs TRBV6-1 and TRBJ2-1; 10 positions match TRBD2. This CDR3 region has 15 residues. CDR1 is MNHNS, CDR2 SASEGT, per germline. With 3 bases clipped from V and 4 bases from J, the junction kept 3 bases outside the gene matches. The CDR3 reads CASSDQTSGYNEQFF. The CDR3 DNA is TGTGCCAGCAGTGACCAGACTAGCGGGTACAATGAGCAGTTCTTC.

CDR3 in amino acids: CASSRSNRAGELFF. The CDR3 DNA reads as TGTGCCAGCAGCCGATCTAACAGGGCCGGGGAGCTGTTTTTT. This sequence joins TRBV6-5 and TRBJ2-2; D is possibly TRBD1 (6 bases). CDR1 is MNHEY, CDR2 SVGAGI, per germline. Trimming took off 6 bases at V and 6 bases at J, with 14 bases between the two ends. The CDR3 runs to 14 residues.

This chain uses TRBV7-9 with TRBJ1-4; D unclear. Germline V gene data show CDR1 as SEHNR and CDR2 as FQNEAQ (reference sequence). The germline V and J ends were trimmed by 1 base and 7 bases, with 13 bases remaining between them. This CDR3 is built from 15 residues. The CDR3 region has the DNA TGTGCCAGCAGCTTAGTTGGAAAGGCGGGTGAAAAACTGTTTTTT. As protein: CASSLVGKAGEKLFF.

The chain links TRBV21-1 to TRBJ2-3; TRBD1, the D gene given by the table, was not confirmed from the DNA. TRBV21-1 is a pseudogene. CDR3 length: 14 residues. In DNA, the CDR3 is TGTGCCGGAGGACAGGGGGCGATCACAGATACGCAGTATTTT. Translating it yields CAGGQGAITDTQYF.